These 21 T cell receptor beta chains originate from one sample sequenced in a study of OX40 agonist ivuxolimab in advanced cancers. Assay used: immunoSEQ multiplex PCR; TCRdb lists only in-frame clones, some missing. Of under 80,000 clones in the sample, about 92% are singletons; the top ten hold under 10%. Source: CD4+ or CD8+ T cells sorted from blood, taken in a trial of the OX40 agonist ivuxolimab. These TCRs come from an adult with an advanced solid tumor such as melanoma, head and neck, liver or kidney cancer.

The rearrangement joins TRBV7-2 to TRBJ2-7, with a weak D call TRBD1 (5 bases). The CDR3 length is 14 residues. V was cut by 5 bases and J by 3 bases, with 14 bases left in between. Germline-derived CDR1 and CDR2 are SGHTA and FQGNSA. CDR3 region: CASSPMDTHYEQYF. CDR3 sequence (DNA): TGTGCCAGCAGCCCCATGGACACCCACTACGAGCAGTACTTC.

The J gene is TRBJ2-7, the V gene TRBV27; 10 bases line up with TRBD2. The trim removed 7 bases at V and 5 bases at J, leaving 8 bases unmatched. Germline V lookup: CDR1 MNHEY, CDR2 SMNVEV (reference sequence). The CDR3 runs to 14 residues. CDR3 protein: CASTSGTSVHEQYF. CDR3 nucleotides: TGTGCCAGCACCTCCGGGACTAGCGTCCACGAGCAGTACTTC.

The CDR3 coding sequence is TGTGCCAGCAGTTACCACCAGGGATACGGCTACACCTTC. Encoded protein: CASSYHQGYGYTF. V and J are TRBV7-2 and TRBJ1-2, with a possible D match to TRBD1 (5 bases). V was cut by 6 bases and J by 8 bases, with 16 bases left in between. The CDR3 runs to 13 residues. Germline-derived CDR1 and CDR2 are SGHTA and FQGNSA.

The chain employs TRBV10-2 and TRBJ1-1; 7 bases are shared with TRBD1. Germline assignment: CDR1 WSHSY and CDR2 SAAADI. The CDR3 runs 14 residues. Unmatched junction bases numbered 2, after V lost 0 bases and J lost 4 bases. This CDR3 is CASSESNRGTEAFF. In DNA form, the CDR3 reads TGCGCCAGCAGTGAGTCAAACAGGGGCACTGAAGCTTTCTTT.

A note on this clone: Within the sample, other DNA sequences also encode this same CDR3. The J gene is TRBJ1-1, the V gene TRBV11-2; the match to TRBD1 covers 8 bases. CDR1 and CDR2 from the germline V gene are SGHAT and FQNNGV. Trimming cost V 1 base and J 4 bases; bases outside gene matches: 2. The CDR3 has 14 residues. CDR3: CASSLAGGSTEAFF. DNA of the CDR3: TGTGCCAGCAGCTTAGCAGGGGGCAGCACTGAAGCTTTCTTT.

The rearrangement uses TRBV27 and TRBJ1-6; D gene ambiguous. The CDR3 extends over 16 amino acids. Between the trimmed V and J ends, which lost 5 bases and 2 bases, there was a span of 13 bases. The germline V gene encodes CDR1 MNHEY and CDR2 SMNVEV (reference sequence). CDR3 bases: TGTGCCAGCAGTATTTTAGGAGGGACCTATAATTCACCCCTCCACTTT. Protein product: CASSILGGTYNSPLHF.

The gene calls are TRBV19 and TRBJ1-3; possibly TRBD1 for D (5 bases). V was clipped by 0 bases and J by 1 base, with 13 bases between them. This CDR3 is built from 17 residues. Germline CDR1 and CDR2: LNHDA and SQIVND (reference sequence). The chain's CDR3 is CASSIDREGASGNTIYF. The CDR3 DNA is TGTGCCAGTAGTATAGATCGGGAAGGGGCGTCTGGAAACACCATATATTTT.

This clone was detected only a few times. This chain uses TRBV7-9 with TRBJ1-1; D not resolved. Germline CDR1 reads SEHNR; CDR2 reads FQNEAQ (reference sequence). The CDR3 runs to 15 residues. The germline V and J ends were trimmed by 2 bases and 6 bases, with 16 bases remaining between them. CDR3 sequence reads: CASSLSSRSPPEAFF. The CDR3 region has the DNA TGTGCCAGCAGCTTAAGTTCGCGGAGCCCTCCTGAAGCTTTCTTT. The complete variable domain, with remaining parts taken from reference TRBV7-9 and TRBJ1-1, reads DTGVSQNPRHKITKRGQNVTFRCDPISEHNRLYWYRQTLGQGPEFLTYFQNEAQLEKSRLLSDRFSAERPKGSFSTLEIQRTEQGDSAMYLCASSLSSRSPPEAFFGQGTRLTVV.

This rearrangement joins TRBV18 to TRBJ2-1; D possibly corresponds to TRBD1 (6 bases). Trimming removed 1 base at V and 9 bases at J, with 28 bases between. CDR1 is KGHSH and CDR2 is LQKENI in the germline V gene. The CDR3 runs 19 residues. The CDR3 here is CASSPHLRAFNGGEGEQFF. The DNA for the CDR3 is TGTGCCAGCTCACCACATCTCCGGGCCTTTAATGGGGGCGAGGGTGAGCAGTTCTTC.

This clone was found a few times. This chain joins TRBV18 and TRBJ2-7, with 7 bases aligning to TRBD1. V trimming: 4 bases; J trimming: 4 bases; junction bases outside the gene matches: 4. Germline loops: CDR1 KGHSH, CDR2 LQKENI. The CDR3 is 13 amino acids. The CDR3 region has the DNA TGTGCCAGCTCACTTTACAGGGGATACGAGCAGTACTTC. Amino acid sequence: CASSLYRGYEQYF.

This rearrangement joins TRBV5-8 to TRBJ1-2; D not certain. The CDR3 runs to 16 residues. Trimming took off 2 bases at V and 2 bases at J, with 16 bases between the two ends. The germline V gene encodes CDR1 SGHTS and CDR2 YDEGEE. CDR3 sequence reads: CASSFRVAAYNYGYTF. For the CDR3, the DNA is TGTGCCAGCAGCTTCCGGGTCGCAGCTTACAACTATGGCTACACCTTC.

The genes are TRBV14 and TRBJ1-1; tentative D call: TRBD1 (5 bases). Trimming took 2 bases from V and 5 from J, leaving 15 bases between them. This CDR3 is 15 amino acids long. CDR1 SGHDN and CDR2 FVKESK come from the germline V gene. This CDR3 is CASSQLSGGLTEAFF. For the CDR3, the DNA is TGTGCCAGCAGCCAACTGAGCGGGGGTTTGACTGAAGCTTTCTTT.

V usage is TRBV7-9 and J usage is TRBJ2-5; 11 bases are a match to TRBD2. Trimming at V came to 5 bases and at J to 0 bases, leaving 5 bases not matched to a gene. This CDR3 comprises 16 residues. Germline lookup yields CDR1 SEHNR and CDR2 FQNEAQ (reference sequence). The chain's CDR3 is CASSLGTSGYQETQYF. The CDR3 region has the DNA TGTGCCAGCAGCCTCGGGACTAGCGGATACCAAGAGACCCAGTACTTC.

The chain is built from TRBV4-1 and TRBJ2-5; D unresolved. The germline V and J ends were trimmed by 3 bases and 5 bases, with 16 bases remaining between them. CDR1 is MGHRA and CDR2 is YSYEKL in the germline V gene. The CDR3 spans 15 residues. The CDR3 DNA sequence: TGCGCCAGCAGCCACAGAACAGCTGCGGAGGAGACCCAGTACTTC. Protein product: CASSHRTAAEETQYF.

The J gene is TRBJ2-3, the V gene TRBV6-5; tentative D call: TRBD2 (5 bases). Germline-derived CDR1 and CDR2 are MNHEY and SVGAGI. V lost 2 bases to trimming and J lost 0 bases, with 9 bases between them. The CDR3 loop spans 15 amino acids. The CDR3 here is CASSYRLPSTDTQYF. The CDR3, as DNA: TGTGCCAGCAGTTACAGACTACCCAGCACAGATACGCAGTATTTT.

The V call is TRBV19, the J call TRBJ2-2, with no clear D. CDR1 and CDR2 from the germline V gene are LNHDA and SQIVND (reference sequence). This CDR3 contains 14 residues. Trimming pared 2 bases from V and 2 bases from J, leaving 6 bases between. As DNA, the CDR3 is TGTGCCAGTAGTATAAGGGCTAACACCGGGGAGCTGTTTTTT. This gives the protein CASSIRANTGELFF.

The CDR3 here is CATSSWTDNPPEQYF. Written as DNA, the CDR3 is TGTGCCACCAGCAGCTGGACCGACAACCCCCCCGAGCAGTACTTC. The chain recombines TRBV15 with TRBJ2-7, with D unclear. CDR1 and CDR2 from the germline V gene are LNHNV and YYDKDF (reference sequence). V was shortened by 3 bases and J by 6 bases, with 18 bases between the two germline ends. This CDR3 is built from 15 residues. Based on the CDR3 plus reference TRBV15 and TRBJ2-7, the full variable domain is DAMVIQNPRYQVTQFGKPVTLSCSQTLNHNVMYWYQQKSSQAPKLLFHYYDKDFNNEADTPDNFQSRRPNTSFCFLDIRSPGLGDTAMYLCATSSWTDNPPEQYFGPGTRLTVT.

The chain has TRBV7-8 and TRBJ2-3, with D uncertain. The CDR3 is 13 amino acids. CDR1 and CDR2 from the germline V gene are SGHVS and FQNEAQ. The V end lost 0 bases, the J end lost 2 bases, and 3 bases lay between the germline ends. The CDR3 coding sequence is TGTGCCAGCAGCTTAGCGTACACAGATACGCAGTATTTT. Translated, it gives CASSLAYTDTQYF.

This rearrangement joins TRBV27 to TRBJ2-7, with TRBD1 identical over 9 bases. V was pared by 6 bases and J by 5 bases, with 11 bases of the junction left unmatched. This CDR3 is 15 amino acids long. In germline, CDR1 is MNHEY, CDR2 SMNVEV (reference sequence). CDR3 nucleotide sequence: TGTGCCAGCAGGGAAATACAGGGGGCGGTAGACGAGCAGTACTTC. This encodes CASREIQGAVDEQYF.

The chain links TRBV7-9 to TRBJ1-5; no firm D call. Germline CDR1 reads SEHNR; CDR2 reads FQNEAQ (reference sequence). Trimming cost V 2 bases and J 2 bases, with 10 bases left between them. This CDR3 is built from 15 residues. The CDR3 is CASSLLGEGNQPQHF. CDR3 in DNA: TGTGCCAGCAGCTTACTCGGGGAGGGCAATCAGCCCCAGCATTTT.

CDR3 loop: CASTRDREGVNYGYTF. The DNA of the CDR3 is TGTGCCAGTACCCGGGACAGGGAGGGCGTTAACTATGGCTACACCTTC. V gene TRBV19 combines with J gene TRBJ1-2; 9 bases agree with TRBD1. Germline V gene lookup returns CDR1 LNHDA and CDR2 SQIVND (reference sequence). Trimming cost V 7 bases and J 1 base; bases outside gene matches: 10. CDR3 length equals 16 residues. Complete variable domain (other parts from reference TRBV19 and TRBJ1-2): DGGITQSPKYLFRKEGQNVTLSCEQNLNHDAMYWYRQDPGQGLRLIYYSQIVNDFQKGDIAEGYSVSREKKESFPLTVTSAQKNPTAFYLCASTRDREGVNYGYTFGSGTRLTVV.